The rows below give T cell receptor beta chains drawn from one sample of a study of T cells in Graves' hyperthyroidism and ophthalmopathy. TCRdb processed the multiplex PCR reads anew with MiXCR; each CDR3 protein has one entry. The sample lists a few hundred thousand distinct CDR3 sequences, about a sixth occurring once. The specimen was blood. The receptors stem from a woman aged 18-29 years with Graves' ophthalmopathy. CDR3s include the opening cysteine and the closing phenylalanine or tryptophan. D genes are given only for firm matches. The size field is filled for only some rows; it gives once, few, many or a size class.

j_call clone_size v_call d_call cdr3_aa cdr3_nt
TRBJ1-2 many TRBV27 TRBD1 CASSFDRGYGYTF TGTGCCAGCAGTTTCGACAGGGGGTATGGCTACACCTTC
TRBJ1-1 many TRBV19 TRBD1 CASRRVSGGVRTEAFF TGTGCCAGTCGACGGGTATCAGGGGGCGTTCGGACTGAAGCTTTCTTT
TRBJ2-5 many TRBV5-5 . CASSLGPDQETQYF TGTGCCAGCAGCTTGGGGCCGGATCAAGAGACCCAGTACTTC
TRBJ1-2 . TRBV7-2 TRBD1 CASSPIRDSYGYTF TGTGCCAGCAGCCCAATCAGGGACAGCTATGGCTACACCTTC
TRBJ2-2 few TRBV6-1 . CASSYTTGELFF TGTGCCAGCAGTTATACGACCGGGGAGCTGTTTTTT
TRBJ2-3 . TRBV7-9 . CASSPAGGSSTDTQYF TGTGCCAGCAGCCCCGCCGGGGGTTCTAGCACAGATACGCAGTATTTT
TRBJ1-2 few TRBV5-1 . CASSFDNSGYTF TGCGCCAGCAGCTTTGACAACTCTGGCTACACCTTC
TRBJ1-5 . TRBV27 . CASSPLSIKGRNQPQHF TGTGCCAGCAGTCCGCTATCAATAAAGGGCCGCAATCAGCCCCAGCATTTT
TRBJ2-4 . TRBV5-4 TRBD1 CASSQDQDRGSKNIQYF TGTGCCAGCAGCCAAGACCAGGACAGGGGATCCAAAAACATTCAGTACTTC
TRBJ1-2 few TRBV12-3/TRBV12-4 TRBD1 CASSLSGTGALDIYGYTF TGTGCCAGCAGTTTGAGTGGGACAGGGGCGCTGGATATATATGGCTACACCTTC
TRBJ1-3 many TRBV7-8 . CASSFEGLSGNTIYF TGTGCCAGCAGCTTTGAGGGTCTCTCTGGAAACACCATATATTTT
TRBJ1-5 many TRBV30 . CAWRGRGDQPQHF TGTGCCTGGAGGGGCAGAGGGGATCAGCCCCAGCATTTT
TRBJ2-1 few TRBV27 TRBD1 CASSFGGTGIEQFF TGTGCCAGCAGTTTTGGTGGGACAGGGATTGAGCAGTTCTTC
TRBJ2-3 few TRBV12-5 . CASGLTGSTDTQYF TGTGCTAGTGGTTTGACAGGAAGCACAGATACGCAGTATTTT
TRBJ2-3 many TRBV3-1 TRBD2 CASSQAVAGELDTQYF TGTGCCAGCAGCCAAGCGGTAGCGGGGGAGCTGGATACGCAGTATTTT
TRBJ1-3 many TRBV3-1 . CASSQAAAFSGNTIYF TGTGCCAGCAGCCAAGCCGCCGCCTTCTCTGGAAACACCATATATTTT
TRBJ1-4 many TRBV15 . CATSRVTGNEKLFF TGTGCCACCAGCAGAGTTACAGGGAATGAAAAACTGTTTTTT
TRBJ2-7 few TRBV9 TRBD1 CASSVTDRGQYEQYF TGTGCCAGCAGCGTGACCGACAGGGGGCAATACGAGCAGTACTTC
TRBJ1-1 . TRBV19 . CASSTPREAFF TGTGCCAGTAGTACCCCACGGGAAGCTTTCTTT
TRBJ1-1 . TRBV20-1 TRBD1 CSARTGVTEAFF TGCAGTGCCAGGACAGGGGTAACTGAAGCTTTCTTT
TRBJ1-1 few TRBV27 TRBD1 CASSFGGTGGEAFF TGTGCCAGCAGTTTTGGGGGGACAGGGGGAGAAGCTTTCTTT
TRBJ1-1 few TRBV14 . CASSQQGLMNTEAFF TGTGCCAGCAGCCAACAGGGACTAATGAACACTGAAGCTTTCTTT
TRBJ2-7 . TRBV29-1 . CSVETTDQAADEQYF TGCAGCGTCGAAACAACAGACCAGGCCGCCGACGAGCAGTACTTC
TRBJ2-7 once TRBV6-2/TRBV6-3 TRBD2 CASSWTSGRAYEQYF TGTGCCAGCAGTTGGACTAGCGGGAGGGCCTACGAGCAGTACTTC
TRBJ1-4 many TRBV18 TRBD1 CASSGQKNEKLFF TGTGCCAGCTCGGGACAGAAAAATGAAAAACTGTTTTTT
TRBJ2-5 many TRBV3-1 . CASSQVEWETQYF TGTGCCAGCAGCCAAGTCGAGTGGGAGACCCAGTACTTC
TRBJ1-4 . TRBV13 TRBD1 CASSVTGEGREKLFF TGTGCCAGCAGCGTTACAGGGGAAGGCCGCGAAAAACTGTTTTTT
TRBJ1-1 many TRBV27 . CASSVAGNTEAFF TGTGCCAGCAGCGTAGCCGGGAACACTGAAGCTTTCTTT
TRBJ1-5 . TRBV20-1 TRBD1 CSANLKPGQKKDSNQPQHF TGCAGTGCTAACCTCAAACCGGGACAGAAGAAGGATAGCAATCAGCCCCAGCATTTT
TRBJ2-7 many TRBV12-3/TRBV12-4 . CASSPGRWQELYEQYF TGTGCCAGCAGTCCTGGTCGGTGGCAGGAACTTTACGAGCAGTACTTC
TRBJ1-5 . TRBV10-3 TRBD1 CAISRQGGNQPQHF TGTGCCATCAGCCGACAGGGAGGAAATCAGCCCCAGCATTTT
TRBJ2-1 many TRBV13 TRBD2 CASRSSGGAYNEQFF TGTGCCAGCAGATCAAGCGGGGGGGCCTACAATGAGCAGTTCTTC
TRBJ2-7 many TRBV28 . CASRDTDHEQYF TGTGCCAGCCGGGACACCGACCACGAGCAGTACTTC
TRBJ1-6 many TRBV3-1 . CASSQTNSPLHF TGTGCCAGCAGCCAGACTAATTCACCCCTCCACTTT
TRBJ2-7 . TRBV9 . CVSSVKRGSSYEQYF TGTGTCAGCAGCGTTAAACGGGGAAGCTCCTACGAGCAGTACTTC
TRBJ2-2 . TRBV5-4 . CASRLGQQNTGELFF TGTGCCAGCAGACTAGGACAGCAGAACACCGGGGAGCTGTTTTTT
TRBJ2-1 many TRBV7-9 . CASSFMGTDYNEQFF TGTGCCAGCAGCTTTATGGGTACAGACTACAATGAGCAGTTCTTC
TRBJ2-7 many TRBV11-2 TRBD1 CASSRDSSYEQYF TGTGCCAGCAGCCGGGACAGCTCCTACGAGCAGTACTTC
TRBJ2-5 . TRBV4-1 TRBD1 CASSPGQGEETQYF TGCGCCAGCAGCCCTGGACAGGGTGAAGAGACCCAGTACTTC
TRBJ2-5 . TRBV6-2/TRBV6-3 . CASSYSRRERETQYF TGTGCCAGCAGTTACTCTCGCAGGGAAAGGGAGACCCAGTACTTC
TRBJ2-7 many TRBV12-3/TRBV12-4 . CASRVDLASYEQYF TGTGCCAGCAGGGTGGACCTTGCCTCCTACGAGCAGTACTTC
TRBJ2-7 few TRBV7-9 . CASSTLVGPGAAEQYF TGTGCCAGCAGCACCCTCGTAGGGCCCGGCGCGGCTGAGCAGTACTTC
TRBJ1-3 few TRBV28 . CASSESNPSDYLQGNTIYF TGTGCCAGCAGTGAATCCAACCCCTCGGACTATCTTCAGGGAAACACCATATATTTT
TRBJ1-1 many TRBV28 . CASSLGTVDPNTEAFF TGTGCCAGCAGTTTAGGGACGGTGGACCCGAACACTGAAGCTTTCTTT
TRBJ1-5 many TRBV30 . CAWSPDGDQPQHF TGTGCCTGGAGCCCGGATGGGGATCAGCCCCAGCATTTT
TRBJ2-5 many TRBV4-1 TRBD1 CASSHLPGQGAGETQYF TGCGCCAGCAGCCATCTCCCGGGACAGGGGGCCGGGGAGACCCAGTACTTC
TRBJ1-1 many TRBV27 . CASSLSANTEAFF TGTGCCAGCAGCTTATCAGCGAACACTGAAGCTTTCTTT
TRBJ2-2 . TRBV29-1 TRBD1 CSTGTGVTGELFF TGCAGCACCGGGACAGGGGTCACCGGGGAGCTGTTTTTT
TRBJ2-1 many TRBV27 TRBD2 CASTTGTSGRNEQFF TGTGCCAGCACCACCGGGACTAGCGGGAGGAATGAGCAGTTCTTC
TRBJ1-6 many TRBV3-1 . CASSQGAANSPLHF TGTGCCAGCAGCCAAGGGGCGGCCAATTCACCCCTCCACTTT
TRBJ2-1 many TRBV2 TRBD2 CASSEKSGSSYNEQFF TGTGCCAGCAGTGAAAAGAGCGGGAGCTCCTACAATGAGCAGTTCTTC
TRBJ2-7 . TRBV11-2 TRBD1 CASSYSEIIRDSSYEQYF TGTGCCAGCAGCTATTCGGAAATCATCCGGGACAGCTCCTACGAGCAGTACTTC
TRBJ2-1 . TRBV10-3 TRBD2 CAISGRTSGGAEQFF TGTGCCATCAGTGGGAGAACTAGCGGGGGGGCCGAGCAGTTCTTC
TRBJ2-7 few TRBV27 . CASTHGSYYEQYF TGTGCCAGCACCCATGGCAGCTACTACGAGCAGTACTTC
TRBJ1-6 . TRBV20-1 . CSARELASSSYNSPLHF TGCAGTGCTAGAGAGTTGGCCAGCAGCTCCTATAATTCACCCCTCCACTTT
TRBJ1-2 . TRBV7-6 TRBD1 CASSLGWRTGHPYGYTF TGTGCCAGCAGCTTAGGATGGCGGACAGGGCATCCCTATGGCTACACCTTC
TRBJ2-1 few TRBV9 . CASSVVYSYNEQFF TGTGCCAGCAGCGTAGTGTACTCCTACAATGAGCAGTTCTTC